This TCR beta chain was captured by sequencing in a study of blood T cell repertoires in COVID-19. In the study overall: Sites in the United States, Italy and Spain provided acute and convalescent COVID-19 samples. Sources were T cells, B-cell-depleted T cells, or PBMCs; the material itself was cDNA or gDNA.

Source study methods: Reference gene primer amplification yielded estimated nucleated cell counts. The repertoire was sequenced with immunoSEQ multiplex PCR; TCRdb's copy has only in-frame clones and lacks some. For V, J and clone size, that table is used; D and trimming come from the DNA. The data contain roughly 300,000 clones, roughly 86% of them singletons. The CDR3 sequence is 18 residues long. Germline V gene sequence: CDR1 SEHNR, CDR2 FQNEAQ (reference sequence). The V gene end was trimmed by 2 bases and the J gene end by 3 bases; junction bases not matched to a gene: 10. The rearrangement joins TRBV7-9 to TRBJ2-3; 11 bases align to TRBD2. Material: peripheral blood. The source is a woman between 50 and 59 years old who had recovered from COVID-19. Written as DNA, the CDR3 is TGTGCCAGCAGCTTACCCCCCAGACTAGCGGGGCGAACAGATACGCAGTATTTT. It codes for CASSLPPRLAGRTDTQYF.